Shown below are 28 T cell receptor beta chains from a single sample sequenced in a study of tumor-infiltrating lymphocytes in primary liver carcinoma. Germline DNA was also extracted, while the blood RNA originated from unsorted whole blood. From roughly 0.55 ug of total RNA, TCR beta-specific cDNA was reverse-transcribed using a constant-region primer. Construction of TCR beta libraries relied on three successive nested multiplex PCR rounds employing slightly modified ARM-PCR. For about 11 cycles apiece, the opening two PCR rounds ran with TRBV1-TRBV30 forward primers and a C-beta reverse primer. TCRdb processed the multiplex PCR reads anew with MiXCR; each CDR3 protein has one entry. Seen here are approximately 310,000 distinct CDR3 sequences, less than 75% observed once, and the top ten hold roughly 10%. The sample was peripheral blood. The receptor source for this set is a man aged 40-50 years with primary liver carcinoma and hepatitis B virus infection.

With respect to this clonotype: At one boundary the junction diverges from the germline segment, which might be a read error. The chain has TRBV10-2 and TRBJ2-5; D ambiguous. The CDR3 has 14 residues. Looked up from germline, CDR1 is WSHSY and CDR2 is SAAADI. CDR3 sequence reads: CASSPPPGQGTQYF. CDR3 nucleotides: TGCGCCAGCAGCCCTCCACCCGGCCAAGGGACCCAGTACTTC.

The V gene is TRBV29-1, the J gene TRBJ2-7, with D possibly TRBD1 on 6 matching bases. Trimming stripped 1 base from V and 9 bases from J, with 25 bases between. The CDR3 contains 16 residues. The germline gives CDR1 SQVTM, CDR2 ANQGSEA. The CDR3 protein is CSVEGLRTVDFDVQYF. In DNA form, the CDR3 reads TGCAGCGTTGAAGGCCTGAGGACAGTCGACTTCGACGTGCAGTACTTC.

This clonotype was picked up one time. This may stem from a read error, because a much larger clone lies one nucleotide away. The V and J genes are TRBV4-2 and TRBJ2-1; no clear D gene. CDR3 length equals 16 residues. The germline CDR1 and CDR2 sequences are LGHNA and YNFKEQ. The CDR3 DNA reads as TGTGCCAGCAGCCAAGAAGGCTCAAGCTCCTGCAATGAGCAGTTCTTC. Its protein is CASSQEGSSSCNEQFF.

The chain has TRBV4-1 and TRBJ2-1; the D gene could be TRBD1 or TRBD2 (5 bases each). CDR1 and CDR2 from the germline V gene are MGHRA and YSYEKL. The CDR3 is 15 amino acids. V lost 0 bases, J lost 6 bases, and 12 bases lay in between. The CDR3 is CASSQEGTPSNEQFF. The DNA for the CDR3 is TGCGCCAGCAGCCAAGAAGGGACGCCGAGCAATGAGCAGTTCTTC.

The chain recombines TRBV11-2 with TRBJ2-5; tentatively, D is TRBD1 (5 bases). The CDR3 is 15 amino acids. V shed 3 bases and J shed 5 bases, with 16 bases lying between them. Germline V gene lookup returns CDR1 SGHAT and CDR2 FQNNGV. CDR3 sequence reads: CASSFRPGASETQYF. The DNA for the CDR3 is TGTGCCAGCAGCTTCCGGCCTGGGGCCAGCGAGACCCAGTACTTC.

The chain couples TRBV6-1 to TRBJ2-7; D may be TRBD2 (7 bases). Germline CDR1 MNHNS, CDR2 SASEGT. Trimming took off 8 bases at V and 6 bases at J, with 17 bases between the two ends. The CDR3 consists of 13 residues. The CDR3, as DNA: TGTGCCAGCGACCGACATGGGGGGGCCGAGCAGTACTTC. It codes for CASDRHGGAEQYF.

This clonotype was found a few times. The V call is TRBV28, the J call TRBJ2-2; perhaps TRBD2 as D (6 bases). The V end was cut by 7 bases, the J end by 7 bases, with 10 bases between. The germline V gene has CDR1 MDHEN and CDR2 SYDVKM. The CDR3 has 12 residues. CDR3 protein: CASNRGSGELFF. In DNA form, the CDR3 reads TGTGCCAGCAACCGGGGGAGCGGGGAGCTGTTTTTT.

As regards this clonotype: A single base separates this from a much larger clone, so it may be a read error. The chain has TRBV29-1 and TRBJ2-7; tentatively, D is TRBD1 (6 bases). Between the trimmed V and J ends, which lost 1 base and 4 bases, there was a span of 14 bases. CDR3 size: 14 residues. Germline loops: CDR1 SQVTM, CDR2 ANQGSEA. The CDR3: CSVEVGGARYEQYF. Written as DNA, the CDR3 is TGCAGCGTTGAAGTTGGGGGCGCCCGGTACGAGCAGTACTTC.

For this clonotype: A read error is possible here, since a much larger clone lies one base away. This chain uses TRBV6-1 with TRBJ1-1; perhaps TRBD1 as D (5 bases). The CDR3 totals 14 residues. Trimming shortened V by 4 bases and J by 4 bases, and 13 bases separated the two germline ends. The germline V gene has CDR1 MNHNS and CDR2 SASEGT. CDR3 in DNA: TGTGCCAGCAGTGGAGCAGGGAAGGTCACTGAAGCTTTCTTT. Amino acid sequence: CASSGAGKVTEAFF.

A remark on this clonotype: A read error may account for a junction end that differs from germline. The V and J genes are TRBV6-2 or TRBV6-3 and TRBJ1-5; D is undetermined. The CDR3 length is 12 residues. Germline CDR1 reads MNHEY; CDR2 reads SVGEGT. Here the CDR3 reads CATSYNQQPQHF. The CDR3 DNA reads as TGTGCCACCAGTTACAACCAGCAGCCCCAGCATTTT.

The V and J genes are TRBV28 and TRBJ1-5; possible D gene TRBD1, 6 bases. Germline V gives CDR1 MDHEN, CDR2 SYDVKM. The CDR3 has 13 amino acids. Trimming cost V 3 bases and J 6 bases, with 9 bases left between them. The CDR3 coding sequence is TGTGCCAGCAGTTTCTTACAGGGTCAGCCCCAGCATTTT. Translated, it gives CASSFLQGQPQHF.

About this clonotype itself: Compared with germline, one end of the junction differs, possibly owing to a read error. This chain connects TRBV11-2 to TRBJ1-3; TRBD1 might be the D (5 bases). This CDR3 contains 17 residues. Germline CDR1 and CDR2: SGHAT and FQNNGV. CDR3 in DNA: TGTACCAGCAGCTTAGTGGTGCAGGGCAACACTGGAAACACCATATATTTT. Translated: CTSSLVVQGNTGNTIYF.

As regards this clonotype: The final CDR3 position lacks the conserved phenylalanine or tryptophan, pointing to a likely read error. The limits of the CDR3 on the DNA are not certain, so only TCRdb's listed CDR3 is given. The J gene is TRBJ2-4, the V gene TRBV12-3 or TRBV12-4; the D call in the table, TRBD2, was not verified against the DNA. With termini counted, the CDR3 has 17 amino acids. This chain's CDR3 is CASSLAGGPFAKNIQHL.

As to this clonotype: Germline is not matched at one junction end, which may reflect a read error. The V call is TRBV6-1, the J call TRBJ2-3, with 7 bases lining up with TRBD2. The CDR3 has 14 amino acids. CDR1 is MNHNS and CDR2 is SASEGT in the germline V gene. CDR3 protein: CASSVGGSSDMQYF. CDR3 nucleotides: TGTGCCAGCAGTGTGGGCGGGAGTTCGGATATGCAGTATTTT.

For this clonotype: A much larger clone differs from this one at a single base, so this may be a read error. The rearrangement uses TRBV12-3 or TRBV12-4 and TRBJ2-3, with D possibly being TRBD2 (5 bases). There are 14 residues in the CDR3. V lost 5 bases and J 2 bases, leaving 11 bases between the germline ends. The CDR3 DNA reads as TGTGCCAGCAGTAGGGAGAAGTCCACAGATACGCAGTATTTT. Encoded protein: CASSREKSTDTQYF.

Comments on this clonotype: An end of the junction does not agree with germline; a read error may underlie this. The CDR3 sequence is CTSSYSSNQPQHF. As DNA, the CDR3 is TGTACCAGCAGTTACTCAAGCAATCAGCCCCAGCATTTT. The chain carries TRBV6-5 and TRBJ1-5; D gene uncertain. Germline CDR1 and CDR2: MNHEY and SVGAGI. The CDR3 spans 13 residues.

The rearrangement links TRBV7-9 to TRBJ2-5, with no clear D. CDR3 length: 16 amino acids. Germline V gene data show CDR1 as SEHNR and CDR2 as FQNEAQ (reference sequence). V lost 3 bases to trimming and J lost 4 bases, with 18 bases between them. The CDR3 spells CASSFPRAGLGETQYF. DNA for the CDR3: TGTGCCAGCAGCTTCCCCCGCGCAGGCCTCGGAGAGACCCAGTACTTC.

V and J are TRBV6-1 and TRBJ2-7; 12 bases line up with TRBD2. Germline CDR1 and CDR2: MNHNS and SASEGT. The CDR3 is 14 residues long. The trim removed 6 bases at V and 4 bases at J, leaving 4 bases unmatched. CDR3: CASSQTSGRYEQYF. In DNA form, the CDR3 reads TGTGCCAGCAGCCAGACTAGCGGGAGATACGAGCAGTACTTC.

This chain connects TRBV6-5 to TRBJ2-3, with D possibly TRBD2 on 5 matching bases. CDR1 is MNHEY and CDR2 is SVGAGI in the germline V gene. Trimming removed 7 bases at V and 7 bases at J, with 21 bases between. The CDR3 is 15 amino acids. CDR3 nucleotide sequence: TGTGCCAGCACAAGGAGTCGGGCTGAGGGATATACGCAGTATTTT. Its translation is CASTRSRAEGYTQYF.

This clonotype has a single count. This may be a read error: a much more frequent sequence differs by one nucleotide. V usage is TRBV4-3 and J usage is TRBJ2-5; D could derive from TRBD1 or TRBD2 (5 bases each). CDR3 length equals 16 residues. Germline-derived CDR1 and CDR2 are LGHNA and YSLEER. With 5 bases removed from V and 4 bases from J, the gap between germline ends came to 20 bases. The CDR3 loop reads CASSVRLEGGGETQYF. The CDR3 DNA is TGCGCCAGCAGCGTCCGCCTCGAAGGTGGGGGAGAGACCCAGTACTTC.

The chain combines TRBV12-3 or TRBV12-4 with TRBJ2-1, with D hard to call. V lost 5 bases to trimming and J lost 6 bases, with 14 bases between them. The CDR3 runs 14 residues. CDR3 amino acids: CASSRVTGGNEQFF. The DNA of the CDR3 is TGTGCCAGCAGTCGCGTGACGGGCGGCAATGAGCAGTTCTTC.

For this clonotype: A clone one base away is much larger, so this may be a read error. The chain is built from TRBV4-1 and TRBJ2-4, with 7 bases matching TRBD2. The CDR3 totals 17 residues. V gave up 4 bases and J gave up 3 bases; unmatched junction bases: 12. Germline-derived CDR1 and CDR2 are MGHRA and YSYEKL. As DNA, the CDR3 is TGCGCCAGCAGCCCCGCCGGGGGGACTCTAGTCAAAAACATTCAGTACTTC. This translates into CASSPAGGTLVKNIQYF.

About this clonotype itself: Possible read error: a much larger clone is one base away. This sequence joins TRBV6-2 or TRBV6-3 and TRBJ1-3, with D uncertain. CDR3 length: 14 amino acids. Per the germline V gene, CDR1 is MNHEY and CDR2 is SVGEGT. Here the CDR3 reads CACSYSSSGNTIYF. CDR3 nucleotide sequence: TGTGCCTGCAGTTACTCGTCCTCTGGAAACACCATATATTTT.

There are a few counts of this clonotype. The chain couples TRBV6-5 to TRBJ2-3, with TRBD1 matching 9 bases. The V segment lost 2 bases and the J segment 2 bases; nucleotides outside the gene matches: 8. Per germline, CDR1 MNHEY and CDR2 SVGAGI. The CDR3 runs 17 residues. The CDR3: CASSYGRTGGLTDTQYF. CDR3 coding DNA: TGTGCCAGCAGTTACGGTCGTACAGGGGGCCTCACAGATACGCAGTATTTT.

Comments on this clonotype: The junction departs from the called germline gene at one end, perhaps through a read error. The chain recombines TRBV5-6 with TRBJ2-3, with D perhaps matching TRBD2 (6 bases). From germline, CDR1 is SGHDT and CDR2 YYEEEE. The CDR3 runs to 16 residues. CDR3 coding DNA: TGTGCCTGCAGCAAGGGAGTGGCGGGACCCACAGATACGCAGTATTTT. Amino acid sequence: CACSKGVAGPTDTQYF. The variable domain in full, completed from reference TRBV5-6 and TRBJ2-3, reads DAGVTQSPTHLIKTRGQQVTLRCSPKSGHDTVSWYQQALGQGPQFIFQYYEEEERQRGNFPDRFSGHQFPNYSSELNVNALLLGDSALYLCACSKGVAGPTDTQYFGPGTRLTVL.

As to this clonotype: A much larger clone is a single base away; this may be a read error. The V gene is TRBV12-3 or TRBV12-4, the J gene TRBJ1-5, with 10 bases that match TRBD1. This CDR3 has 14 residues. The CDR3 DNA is TGTGCCAGCACCCGGGACAGGGGAGTTCAGCCCCAGCGTTTT. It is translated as CASTRDRGVQPQRF.

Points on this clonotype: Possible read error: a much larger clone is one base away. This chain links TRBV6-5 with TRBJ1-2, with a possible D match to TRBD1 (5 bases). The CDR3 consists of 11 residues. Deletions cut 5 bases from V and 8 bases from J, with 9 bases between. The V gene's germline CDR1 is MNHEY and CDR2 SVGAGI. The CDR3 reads CASSAGRGYTF. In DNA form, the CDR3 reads TGTGCCAGCAGTGCAGGGCGAGGCTACACCTTC.

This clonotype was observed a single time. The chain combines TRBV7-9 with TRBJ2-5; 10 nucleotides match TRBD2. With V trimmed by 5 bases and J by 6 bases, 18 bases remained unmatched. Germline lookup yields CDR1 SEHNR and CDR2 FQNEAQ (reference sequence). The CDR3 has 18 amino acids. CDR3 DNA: TGTGCCAGCAGCCATAACAGGGGGTCTAGCGGGAGACAAAAGACCCAGTACTTC. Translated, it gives CASSHNRGSSGRQKTQYF.